This is a list of T cell receptor beta chains from one sample in a study of CD8 T cells in Susac syndrome. TCRdb redid the calling of the immunoSEQ multiplex PCR reads with MiXCR, one entry per CDR3 protein. The sample lists around 200,000 distinct CDR3 sequences, around 95% occurring once. The sample taken for sequencing was CD4+ T cells from PBMCs. The receptors were sampled from a human donor with multiple sclerosis. Each CDR3 is given without its conserved first and last residue. The D gene is left open where the match is weak.

D gene	CDR3 length	V gene	J gene	CDR3 protein
TRBD2	12	TRBV12-3/TRBV12-4	TRBJ2-2	ASSPGLAAGELF
-	10	TRBV6-6	TRBJ1-2	ASSYSSLGYT
-	10	TRBV3-1	TRBJ1-1	ASSWKGTEAF
-	14	TRBV7-9	TRBJ2-1	ASSFWGGLSDNEQF
-	11	TRBV6-2/TRBV6-3	TRBJ1-1	ASSLTYQERAF
-	14	TRBV30	TRBJ1-2	AWSVFMGGGLNGYT
TRBD1	10	TRBV20-1	TRBJ2-7	SVLGQGPEQY
-	13	TRBV9	TRBJ2-7	ASSVEMGAGYEQY
TRBD1	12	TRBV5-4	TRBJ1-6	ASSPYRGDSPLH
-	10	TRBV28	TRBJ1-2	ASSIPRYGYT
TRBD1	13	TRBV27	TRBJ1-2	ASSPGTVLIAGYT
-	9	TRBV29-1	TRBJ1-1	SVVGHTEAF
-	11	TRBV30	TRBJ2-6	AAPGLWGNVLT
-	14	TRBV27	TRBJ1-6	ASSSPLQGITSPLH
-	10	TRBV20-1	TRBJ2-3	SARGSADTQY
TRBD1	12	TRBV12-3/TRBV12-4	TRBJ2-5	ASSIQGAEETQY
-	13	TRBV6-5	TRBJ2-4	ASTADPKAKNIQY
-	12	TRBV9	TRBJ1-1	ASSAGPWNTEAF
-	14	TRBV4-2	TRBJ2-1	ASSQGVGNSYNEQF
-	12	TRBV9	TRBJ2-1	ASSVGTRGNEQF
-	13	TRBV7-9	TRBJ2-5	ASSFRGGYQETQY
-	11	TRBV20-1	TRBJ2-2	SARDRVTGELF
-	11	TRBV27	TRBJ1-5	ASSPMVGQPQH
-	12	TRBV27	TRBJ2-3	ASSLTLKGDTQY
-	11	TRBV11-2	TRBJ2-5	ASSSGFQETQY
-	15	TRBV29-1	TRBJ2-1	SVATNRVGRPVNEQF
TRBD1	12	TRBV5-1	TRBJ2-7	ASSLAGQSYEQY
-	11	TRBV6-5	TRBJ2-3	ASSPPGTDTQY
-	12	TRBV12-3/TRBV12-4	TRBJ1-3	ASRPQISGNTIY
-	11	TRBV7-3	TRBJ2-3	ASSFSGADTQY
-	11	TRBV20-1	TRBJ2-1	SASLDYYNEQF
-	11	TRBV30	TRBJ1-3	AGETGLRNTIY
-	9	TRBV20-1	TRBJ2-7	SAIGGGEQY
TRBD1	13	TRBV20-1	TRBJ1-5	SARDPGGSNQPQH
-	13	TRBV10-3	TRBJ2-3	AIMPGAYGTDTQY
TRBD2	13	TRBV29-1	TRBJ2-2	SVVLAGVPGGELF
-	9	TRBV20-1	TRBJ2-1	SAPFPNEQF
-	13	TRBV5-6	TRBJ1-4	ASSLLNRFNEKLF
TRBD1	14	TRBV30	TRBJ1-5	AWSPRLGQGAQPQH
TRBD1	13	TRBV27	TRBJ2-7	ASSWTGTGGYEQY
-	11	TRBV20-1	TRBJ2-4	SARFRAKNIQY
-	11	TRBV14	TRBJ1-1	ASSQVQGTEAF
-	10	TRBV2	TRBJ2-1	ASIRGTIEQF
-	12	TRBV6-5	TRBJ1-3	ASSYANSGNTIY
TRBD1	10	TRBV30	TRBJ1-2	AWTGTAYGYT